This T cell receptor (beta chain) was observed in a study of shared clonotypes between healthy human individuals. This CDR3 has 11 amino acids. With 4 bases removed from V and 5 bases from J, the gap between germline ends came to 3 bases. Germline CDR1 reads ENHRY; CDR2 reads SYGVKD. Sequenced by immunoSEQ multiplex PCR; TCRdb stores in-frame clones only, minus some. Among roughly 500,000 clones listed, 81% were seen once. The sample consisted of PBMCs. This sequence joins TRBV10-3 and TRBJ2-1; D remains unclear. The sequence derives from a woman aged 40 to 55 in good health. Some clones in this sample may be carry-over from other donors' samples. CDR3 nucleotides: TGTGCCATCAGTGGGGACAATGAGCAGTTCTTC. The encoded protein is CAISGDNEQFF.